The 15 T cell receptor beta chains listed next were all sequenced from one sample in a study of blood T cell repertoires in COVID-19. Using immunoSEQ multiplex PCR, the repertoire was profiled, and TCRdb retains in-frame clones only, with some absent. The data hold about 300,000 clones, with 70% to 90% observed a single time. The material sequenced was PBMCs or T cells enriched from blood (not recorded which). Receptors originate from a woman aged 25 to 39 who had recovered from COVID-19.

The chain employs TRBV18 and TRBJ1-3; no firm D call. This CDR3 is 16 amino acids long. Germline CDR1 and CDR2: KGHSH and LQKENI. The V gene lost 1 base and the J gene lost 0 bases, with 10 bases spanning the gap. CDR3 amino acids: CASSPQGGHSGNTIYF. Written as DNA, the CDR3 is TGTGCCAGCTCACCACAAGGAGGCCACTCTGGAAACACCATATATTTT.

This sequence joins TRBV14 and TRBJ1-3, with 8 bases lining up with TRBD1. The J segment lost 7 bases and the V segment lost 5 bases, leaving 16 bases of the junction unmatched. There are 17 residues in the CDR3. CDR1 is SGHDN and CDR2 is FVKESK in the germline V gene. CDR3 sequence: CASSKTGTGYSGNTIYF. The CDR3 region has the DNA TGTGCCAGCAGCAAGACCGGGACAGGATATAGTGGGAACACCATATATTTT.

The rearrangement links TRBV7-9 to TRBJ1-4; maybe TRBD1 (6 bases). The CDR3 is 19 residues long. Trimming stripped 5 bases from V and 12 bases from J, with 34 bases between. Germline assignment: CDR1 SEHNR and CDR2 FQNEAQ (reference sequence). This CDR3 reads CASSNFAGPGQRIKVELFF. DNA for the CDR3: TGTGCCAGCAGCAATTTCGCGGGTCCGGGACAACGGATCAAGGTTGAACTGTTTTTT.

The chain joins TRBV30 to TRBJ2-7; D is perhaps TRBD2 (5 bases). The CDR3 is 16 residues long. V was pared by 2 bases and J by 1 base, with 18 bases between. The V gene's germline CDR1 is GTSNPN and CDR2 SVGIG (reference sequence). This chain's CDR3 is CAWSRPLGSSSYEQYF. As DNA, the CDR3 is TGTGCCTGGAGTCGCCCTCTGGGGAGTTCGTCCTACGAGCAGTACTTC.

The V call is TRBV5-8, the J call TRBJ2-3, with a possible D match to TRBD1 (5 bases). From germline, CDR1 is SGHTS and CDR2 YDEGEE. V lost 0 bases and J 3 bases, leaving 11 bases between the germline ends. CDR3 length: 15 amino acids. The CDR3 DNA follows: TGTGCCAGCAGCTTGGGCAGGGTAGGGACAGATACGCAGTATTTT. Protein: CASSLGRVGTDTQYF.

This sequence joins TRBV4-3 and TRBJ1-1; 9 bases are a match to TRBD1. This CDR3 is 15 amino acids long. V dropped 0 bases and J dropped 5; count of bases not matched to a gene: 4. The V gene's germline CDR1 is LGHNA and CDR2 YSLEER. CDR3 region: CASSQDYGQGTEAFF. For the CDR3, the DNA is TGCGCCAGCAGCCAAGATTACGGACAGGGGACTGAAGCTTTCTTT.

This sequence joins TRBV9 and TRBJ2-3; a weak D match, TRBD2 (5 bases). V lost 0 bases and J 5 bases, leaving 13 bases between the germline ends. CDR3 length: 15 amino acids. CDR1 and CDR2 from the germline V gene are SGDLS and YYNGEE. The CDR3 sequence is CASSVGGSEGDTQYF. CDR3 in DNA: TGTGCCAGCAGCGTAGGGGGTAGCGAAGGAGATACGCAGTATTTT. Drawing the rest from reference TRBV9 and TRBJ2-3, the complete variable domain is DSGVTQTPKHLITATGQRVTLRCSPRSGDLSVYWYQQSLDQGLQFLIQYYNGEERAKGNILERFSAQQFPDLHSELNLSSLELGDSALYFCASSVGGSEGDTQYFGPGTRLTVL.

This chain uses TRBV9 with TRBJ2-5; 11 bases are a match to TRBD1. The CDR3 has 16 residues. The germline CDR1 and CDR2 sequences are SGDLS and YYNGEE. V lost 7 bases to trimming and J lost 4 bases; unmatched junction nucleotides: 12. The CDR3 is CASSEGQGGLRETQYF. As DNA, the CDR3 is TGTGCCAGCTCTGAGGGACAGGGGGGGTTGCGAGAGACCCAGTACTTC.

In regard to this clone: A far bigger clonotype differs at one base, so this is likely a read error. The V and J genes are TRBV3-1 (or the pseudogene TRBV3-2) and TRBJ2-1; 7 nucleotides line up with TRBD2. V shed 1 base and J 0 bases; nucleotides not matched to a gene: 0. Germline CDR1 is LGHDT and CDR2 is YNNKEL (reference sequence). CDR3 length: 15 residues. The DNA of the CDR3 is TGTGCCAGCAGCCAAGGGACTAGCTCCTACAATGAGCAGTTCTTC. Translating it yields CASSQGTSSYNEQFF.

This clone was detected only once. The chain has TRBV3-1 (or the pseudogene TRBV3-2) and TRBJ1-2; tentative D call: TRBD1 (6 bases). The germline gives CDR1 LGHDT, CDR2 YNNKEL (reference sequence). V lost 1 base to trimming and J lost 4 bases, with 13 bases between them. The CDR3 spans 15 residues. The CDR3: CASSQVRGAGYGYTF. In DNA, the CDR3 is TGTGCCAGCAGCCAAGTCCGGGGGGCCGGCTATGGCTACACCTTC.

V gene TRBV20-1 combines with J gene TRBJ2-1; tentatively, D is TRBD2 (5 bases). V dropped 3 bases and J dropped 2 bases, with 11 bases sitting between them. This CDR3 is 14 amino acids long. From germline, CDR1 is DFQATT and CDR2 SNEGSKA (reference sequence). CDR3 nucleotides: TGCAGTGCTAGTGAAGCGGCGACCTACAATGAGCAGTTCTTC. It is translated as CSASEAATYNEQFF.

This rearrangement joins TRBV29-1 to TRBJ1-2, with 8 bases identical to TRBD1. This CDR3 has 12 amino acids. Unmatched junction bases numbered 4, after V lost 4 bases and J lost 6 bases. Germline loops: CDR1 SQVTM, CDR2 ANQGSEA. The CDR3 DNA follows: TGCAGCGTTGGGACAGGGCCCCATGGCTACACCTTC. Encoded protein: CSVGTGPHGYTF.

J is TRBJ2-7 and V is TRBV5-6, with D maybe TRBD1 (5 bases). This CDR3 contains 15 residues. V was clipped by 0 bases and J by 5 bases, with 15 bases between them. Germline V CDR1 and CDR2: SGHDT, YYEEEE. The DNA for the CDR3 is TGTGCCAGCAGCTTGGGGACACACAAATTGGACGAGCAGTACTTC. Translating it yields CASSLGTHKLDEQYF. Based on the CDR3 plus reference TRBV5-6 and TRBJ2-7, the full variable domain is DAGVTQSPTHLIKTRGQQVTLRCSPKSGHDTVSWYQQALGQGPQFIFQYYEEEERQRGNFPDRFSGHQFPNYSSELNVNALLLGDSALYLCASSLGTHKLDEQYFGPGTRLTVT.

The gene calls are TRBV25-1 and TRBJ1-6; D call uncertain. This CDR3 contains 14 residues. Germline V gene sequence: CDR1 MGHDK, CDR2 SYGVNS. Trimming took off 4 bases at V and 7 bases at J, with 11 bases between the two ends. The CDR3 here is CASSVGGNNSPLHF. In DNA, the CDR3 is TGTGCCAGCAGTGTGGGAGGTAACAATTCACCCCTCCACTTT.

This clone came up many times. J is TRBJ1-5 and V is TRBV5-7; possible D gene TRBD1, 5 bases. TRBV5-7 is annotated as an ORF whose role is uncertain. V was clipped by 0 bases and J by 4 bases, with 8 bases between them. The CDR3 consists of 14 residues. CDR3: CASSLGRGNQPQHF. The CDR3 DNA reads TGTGCCAGCAGCTTGGGGCGGGGGAATCAGCCCCAGCATTTT.